The 31 T cell receptor beta chains below come from one sample, sequenced in a study of T cell clones after liver transplantation. Some clones are missing from TCRdb's copy, which holds only in-frame ones; the method was immunoSEQ multiplex PCR. Of around 51,000 clones in the sample, less than 90% were seen once. The sample was CD8+ T cells from blood, taken 12 months after liver transplant. Receptor source: a human patient who received a liver transplant. Among the T cells, some may be from the graft donor.

This clone came up once. V is TRBV9 and J is TRBJ2-7, with TRBD2 as a possible D gene (6 bases). The CDR3 is 15 amino acids. V shed 2 bases and J shed 2 bases, with 14 bases lying between them. CDR1 is SGDLS and CDR2 is YYNGEE in the germline V gene. The CDR3 is CASSVNGGGAYEQYF. CDR3 DNA: TGTGCCAGCAGCGTGAATGGGGGAGGCGCCTACGAGCAGTACTTC.

The chain carries TRBV5-1 and TRBJ2-1, with 8 nucleotides matching TRBD2. CDR1 is SGHRS and CDR2 is YFSETQ in the germline V gene. The CDR3 is made up of 15 amino acids. The V gene end was trimmed by 4 bases and the J gene end by 6 bases; junction bases not matched to a gene: 9. The CDR3 region is CASSLERELGNEQFF. The CDR3 DNA is TGCGCCAGCAGCCTCGAGCGGGAGCTCGGCAATGAGCAGTTCTTC.

The chain recombines TRBV4-3 with TRBJ2-7; D might be TRBD1 or TRBD2, each matching 5 bases. This CDR3 spans 15 amino acids. Germline V lookup: CDR1 LGHNA, CDR2 YSLEER. The germline V and J ends were trimmed by 0 bases and 4 bases, with 13 bases remaining between them. The CDR3 bases are TGCGCCAGCAGCCAAGAACGAGGGGAACTTTACGAGCAGTACTTC. The encoded protein is CASSQERGELYEQYF.

This chain connects TRBV19 to TRBJ1-1; D call uncertain. The CDR3 sequence is 14 residues long. Germline CDR1 is LNHDA and CDR2 is SQIVND (reference sequence). Between the trimmed V and J ends, which lost 5 bases and 4 bases, there was a span of 14 bases. This chain's CDR3 is CASSPGSWGTEAFF. The CDR3 nucleotides are TGTGCCAGTAGTCCCGGATCCTGGGGCACTGAAGCTTTCTTT.

The chain has TRBV6-1 and TRBJ2-7; D is unresolved. Germline V gene sequence: CDR1 MNHNS, CDR2 SASEGT. This CDR3 has 11 residues. Trimming left V 5 bases short and J 7 bases short, with 9 bases between. CDR3 in amino acids: CASSYIREQYF. The CDR3 DNA reads as TGTGCCAGCAGTTATATCAGGGAGCAGTACTTC.

The chain is built from TRBV28 and TRBJ2-3, with D uncertain. V was cut by 4 bases and J by 10 bases, with 18 bases left in between. In germline, CDR1 is MDHEN, CDR2 SYDVKM. The CDR3 sequence is 14 residues long. This CDR3 reads CASSSLYGVVAQYF. In nucleotides, the CDR3 is TGTGCCAGCAGTTCATTATATGGAGTGGTGGCGCAGTATTTT.

V usage is TRBV23-1 and J usage is TRBJ1-5; TRBD1 matches 7 bases. TRBV23-1 is an ORF, and what it does is uncertain. V lost 0 bases to trimming and J lost 0 bases; unmatched junction nucleotides: 14. The CDR3 has 20 amino acids. The CDR3 here is CASSQSPGQRTSYSNQPQHF. The DNA of the CDR3 is TGCGCCAGCAGTCAATCTCCGGGACAGCGGACCTCTTATAGCAATCAGCCCCAGCATTTT.

The CDR3 region is CASSEGSGELFF. The CDR3 DNA is TGCGCCAGCAGTGAGGGATCCGGGGAGCTGTTTTTT. The chain is built from TRBV10-1 and TRBJ2-2; D gene unclear. In germline, CDR1 is WNHNN, CDR2 SYGVQD (reference sequence). Trimming cost V 2 bases and J 6 bases, with 4 bases left between them. The CDR3 is made up of 12 amino acids.

This rearrangement joins TRBV4-1 to TRBJ2-3; no clear D. The ends were cut back, 1 base at V and 0 bases at J, with 8 bases in the middle. Looked up from germline, CDR1 is MGHRA and CDR2 is YSYEKL. The CDR3 spans 15 residues. CDR3 DNA: TGCGCCAGCAGCCAAGTGGCGCTGAGCACAGATACGCAGTATTTT. Residues: CASSQVALSTDTQYF.

DNA for the CDR3: TGTGCCAGCAGTGGGCGGGGCAATCAGCCCCAGCATTTT. It specifies CASSGRGNQPQHF. This chain joins TRBV27 and TRBJ1-5; no firm D call. CDR1 and CDR2 (germline): MNHEY, SMNVEV (reference sequence). The CDR3 length is 13 residues. The V gene lost 5 bases and the J gene lost 2 bases, with 7 bases spanning the gap.

The chain uses TRBV7-9 and TRBJ1-1, with 7 bases fitting TRBD1. The CDR3 contains 15 residues. The ends lost 6 bases at V and 5 bases at J; junction bases unmatched: 12. Germline V gives CDR1 SEHNR, CDR2 FQNEAQ (reference sequence). The CDR3 here is CASRQAGDSVTEAFF. The CDR3 DNA reads as TGTGCCAGCAGGCAAGCCGGGGACAGCGTTACTGAAGCTTTCTTT. Using reference TRBV7-9 and TRBJ1-1 for the parts outside the CDR3, the full variable domain is DTGVSQNPRHKITKRGQNVTFRCDPISEHNRLYWYRQTLGQGPEFLTYFQNEAQLEKSRLLSDRFSAERPKGSFSTLEIQRTEQGDSAMYLCASRQAGDSVTEAFFGQGTRLTVV.

The chain links TRBV19 to TRBJ1-2; 7 nucleotides agree with TRBD1. The junction had 14 bases not matched to a gene; V was cut back by 6 bases and J by 10 bases. Germline V CDR1 and CDR2: LNHDA, SQIVND (reference sequence). This CDR3 is 14 amino acids long. This CDR3 reads CASSPLTGSTPYTF. CDR3 DNA: TGTGCCAGTAGCCCTTTGACAGGGTCAACACCCTACACCTTC.

This chain links TRBV7-2 with TRBJ2-1; 9 positions agree with TRBD2. CDR3 length: 15 amino acids. Germline lookup yields CDR1 SGHTA and CDR2 FQGNSA. Losses at the gene ends were 3 bases for V and 6 bases for J; bases not matched to a gene: 6. This CDR3 is CASSLLSGGVNEQFF. CDR3 bases: TGTGCCAGCAGCTTGCTTAGCGGGGGAGTCAATGAGCAGTTCTTC.

J is TRBJ2-1 and V is TRBV21-1; the table assigns TRBD2, which was not confirmed against the DNA. TRBV21-1 corresponds to a pseudogene. The CDR3 consists of 17 residues. CDR3 protein: CASRAGIVHHSDNEQFF. The DNA of the CDR3 is TGTGCCAGCAGGGCCGGGATAGTACACCATTCCGACAATGAGCAGTTCTTC.

CDR3 in amino acids: CASSPQGTEAFF. As DNA, the CDR3 is TGCGCCAGCAGCCCACAGGGAACTGAAGCTTTCTTT. V usage is TRBV4-1 and J usage is TRBJ1-1; D might be TRBD1 (6 bases). The CDR3 is 12 residues long. Deletions cut 4 bases from V and 5 bases from J, with 8 bases between. The V gene's germline CDR1 is MGHRA and CDR2 YSYEKL.

The chain combines TRBV9 with TRBJ2-5, with D hard to call. V lost 0 bases to trimming and J lost 4 bases, with 7 bases between them. The V gene's germline CDR1 is SGDLS and CDR2 YYNGEE. The CDR3 has 13 amino acids. The CDR3 loop reads CASSVGGLETQYF. The CDR3 DNA reads TGTGCCAGCAGCGTAGGAGGATTAGAGACCCAGTACTTC.

The chain is built from TRBV10-3 and TRBJ2-3; 10 nucleotides align to TRBD1. Germline V gives CDR1 ENHRY, CDR2 SYGVKD. J gave up 1 base and V 0 bases, and 4 bases lay outside the gene matches. The CDR3 runs to 17 residues. The CDR3 reads CAISESRDRGGTDTQYF. CDR3 bases: TGTGCCATCAGTGAGTCGAGGGACAGGGGAGGCACAGATACGCAGTATTTT.

The CDR3 nucleotides read TGTGCCAGCAGCACTACCGACAGGGAAGGGTATGGCTACACCTTC. This sequence encodes CASSTTDREGYGYTF. The V call is TRBV7-9, the J call TRBJ1-2; 7 bases match TRBD1. The junction had 11 bases not matched to a gene; V was cut back by 5 bases and J by 5 bases. CDR3 length: 15 residues. The germline V gene has CDR1 SEHNR and CDR2 FQNEAQ (reference sequence).

CDR3 loop: CASSLDPVNQPQHF. CDR3 in DNA: TGTGCCAGCAGTTTAGACCCGGTAAATCAGCCCCAGCATTTT. The chain employs TRBV28 and TRBJ1-5; the D is unclear. Trimming removed 2 bases from V and 4 bases from J, with 9 bases in between. CDR1 MDHEN and CDR2 SYDVKM come from the germline V gene. The length of the CDR3 is 14 residues.

As DNA, the CDR3 is TGTGCCAGCTCCGAGGGGACAGGGGGCCTTGTAGAGACCCAGTACTTC. It codes for CASSEGTGGLVETQYF. This chain links TRBV7-9 with TRBJ2-5; 12 bases match TRBD1. The CDR3 runs to 16 residues. CDR1 is SEHNR, CDR2 FQNEAQ, per germline (reference sequence). Trimming took 8 bases from V and 4 from J; bases not matched to a gene: 11.

The J gene is TRBJ2-7, the V gene TRBV7-9; 8 bases are a match to TRBD1. This CDR3 region has 13 residues. CDR1 is SEHNR, CDR2 FQNEAQ, per germline (reference sequence). J was trimmed by 3 bases and V by 4 bases; bases with no gene match: 2. The CDR3 nucleotides read TGTGCCAGCAGCTACGACAGGGGCTACGAGCAGTACTTC. Its protein product is CASSYDRGYEQYF.

The rearrangement uses TRBV27 and TRBJ1-1; tentative D call: TRBD1 (5 bases). The germline CDR1 and CDR2 sequences are MNHEY and SMNVEV (reference sequence). The CDR3 length is 13 residues. Trimming removed 3 bases at V and 4 bases at J, with 9 bases between. The CDR3 bases are TGTGCCAGCAGTTTGGGGGAAGGCACTGAAGCTTTCTTT. Its protein is CASSLGEGTEAFF.

CDR3 sequence: CASSQTGTAYEQYF. For the CDR3, the DNA is TGTGCCAGCAGTCAAACTGGAACGGCCTACGAGCAGTACTTC. The gene calls are TRBV27 and TRBJ2-7; D ambiguous. There are 14 residues in the CDR3. V lost 5 bases, J lost 2 bases, and 13 bases lay in between. Germline V gene sequence: CDR1 MNHEY, CDR2 SMNVEV (reference sequence).

CDR3 region: CASLDRGDYGYTF. The CDR3 nucleotides are TGTGCCAGCTTGGACAGGGGCGACTATGGCTACACCTTC. The rearrangement uses TRBV18 and TRBJ1-2; 9 bases map to TRBD1. After removal of 7 bases from V and 3 bases from J, the junction contained 3 bases not matched to a gene. The CDR3 extends over 13 amino acids. In germline, CDR1 is KGHSH, CDR2 LQKENI.

The chain carries TRBV6-6 and TRBJ2-7; D remains ambiguous. Germline V gene sequence: CDR1 MNHNY, CDR2 SVGAGI (reference sequence). CDR3 length: 15 residues. V was cut by 3 bases and J by 2 bases, with 14 bases left in between. CDR3 in amino acids: CASSYTPGITYEQYF. The CDR3 nucleotides read TGTGCCAGCAGTTATACACCTGGGATTACCTACGAGCAGTACTTC.

The sample holds one count of this clone. The chain is built from TRBV27 and TRBJ2-7; possibly TRBD1 or TRBD2 for D (5 bases each). The CDR3 consists of 13 residues. Deletions cut 9 bases from V and 1 base from J, with 13 bases between. From germline, CDR1 is MNHEY and CDR2 SMNVEV (reference sequence). CDR3 region: CASRDGGSYEQYF. The CDR3 bases are TGTGCCAGTCGGGACGGCGGGTCCTACGAGCAGTACTTC.

This sequence joins TRBV28 and TRBJ2-7, with no clear D. The V gene lost 6 bases and the J gene lost 0 bases, with 12 bases spanning the gap. The CDR3 runs 14 residues. Germline V gene sequence: CDR1 MDHEN, CDR2 SYDVKM. The CDR3 protein is CASRESVSSYEQYF. CDR3 bases: TGTGCCAGCAGGGAAAGCGTTAGCTCCTACGAGCAGTACTTC.

The chain combines TRBV19 with TRBJ1-2, with D uncertain. Germline V gene lookup returns CDR1 LNHDA and CDR2 SQIVND (reference sequence). The CDR3 consists of 12 residues. The V end was cut by 6 bases, the J end by 4 bases, with 9 bases between. CDR3 DNA sequence: TGTGCCAGTAGAATCTCCGGCTATGGCTACACCTTC. This codes for CASRISGYGYTF. The entire variable domain, with the rest obtained from reference TRBV19 and TRBJ1-2, is as follows: DGGITQSPKYLFRKEGQNVTLSCEQNLNHDAMYWYRQDPGQGLRLIYYSQIVNDFQKGDIAEGYSVSREKKESFPLTVTSAQKNPTAFYLCASRISGYGYTFGSGTRLTVV.

V gene TRBV7-9 combines with J gene TRBJ2-7; D possibly uses TRBD1 or TRBD2 (5 bases each). Germline CDR1 and CDR2: SEHNR and FQNEAQ (reference sequence). CDR3 length: 14 residues. Between the trimmed V and J ends, which lost 6 bases and 6 bases, there was a span of 18 bases. The CDR3 bases are TGTGCCAGCAGTCGAACCAGGGAGACCGGCGAGCAGTACTTC. Translation gives CASSRTRETGEQYF.

The chain joins TRBV6-6 to TRBJ2-7, with D perhaps matching TRBD2 (6 bases). CDR3 length: 14 residues. V lost 6 bases to trimming and J lost 6 bases, with 18 bases between them. Per the germline V gene, CDR1 is MNHNY and CDR2 is SVGAGI (reference sequence). CDR3 amino acids: CASRPAGGVAEQYF. The CDR3 DNA follows: TGTGCCAGCAGACCGGCTGGAGGGGTGGCCGAGCAGTACTTC.

CDR3 protein: CASSYGQGSANYGYTF. The DNA for the CDR3 is TGTGCCAGCAGTTATGGGCAGGGGTCGGCTAACTATGGCTACACCTTC. The chain carries TRBV6-9 and TRBJ1-2; D is possibly TRBD1 (6 bases). CDR1 and CDR2 (germline): MNHGY, SVAAGI. V shed 2 bases and J shed 0 bases, with 13 bases lying between them. CDR3 length: 16 residues.